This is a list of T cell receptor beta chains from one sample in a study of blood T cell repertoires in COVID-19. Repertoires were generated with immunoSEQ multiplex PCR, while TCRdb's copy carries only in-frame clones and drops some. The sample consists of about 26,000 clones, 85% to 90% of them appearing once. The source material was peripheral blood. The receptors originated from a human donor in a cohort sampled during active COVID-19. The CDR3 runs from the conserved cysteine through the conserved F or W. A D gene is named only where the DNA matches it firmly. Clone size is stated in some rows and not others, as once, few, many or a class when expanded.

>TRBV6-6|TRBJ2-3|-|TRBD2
TGTGCCAGCAAAGGACTAGCGGGCCTTAGCACAGATACGCAGTATTTT
CASKGLAGLSTDTQYF
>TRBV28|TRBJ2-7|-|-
TGTGCCACCGTGCCCCGGGGGGCTGGATCCTACGAGCAGTACTTC
CATVPRGAGSYEQYF
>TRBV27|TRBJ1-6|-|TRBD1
TGTGCCAGCAGGCGGGCAGGGGGCGCGAAGTCCCTCCACTTT
CASRRAGGAKSLHF
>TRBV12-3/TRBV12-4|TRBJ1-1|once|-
TGTGCCAGCAGTCGAGGCACTGAAGCTTTCTTT
CASSRGTEAFF
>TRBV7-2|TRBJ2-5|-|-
TGTGCCAGCAGTCCATGGGGCTTTCAAGAGACCCAGTACTTC
CASSPWGFQETQYF
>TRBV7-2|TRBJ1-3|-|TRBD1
TGTGCCAGCAGCTTAGTCAGTGCAGGGGGCTCAGGAAACACCATATATTTT
CASSLVSAGGSGNTIYF
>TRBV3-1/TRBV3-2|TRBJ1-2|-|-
TGTGCCAGCAGCCGGGAGGCTGGGGGACTCATTTCTAACTATGGCTACACCTTC
CASSREAGGLISNYGYTF
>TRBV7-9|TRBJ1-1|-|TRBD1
TGTGCCAGCAGCCAGCGGACAGGGCCCACTGAAGCTTTCTTT
CASSQRTGPTEAFF
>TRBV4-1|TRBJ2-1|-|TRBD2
TGCGCCAGCAGCTGGACTAGCGGGAGTAGTCACAATGAGCAGTTCTTC
CASSWTSGSSHNEQFF
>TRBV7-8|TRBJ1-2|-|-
TGTGCCAGCAGCGTAAAGCCTAACTATGGCTACACCTTC
CASSVKPNYGYTF
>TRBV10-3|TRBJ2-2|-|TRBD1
TGTGCCATCAGCCCCGACAGGGGTGACACCGGGGAGCTGTTTTTT
CAISPDRGDTGELFF
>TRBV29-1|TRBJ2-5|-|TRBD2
TGCAGCGTTGAAAAGGGAGGGGAAGAGACCCAGTACTTC
CSVEKGGEETQYF
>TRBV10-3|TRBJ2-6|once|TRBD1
TGTGCCATCACTCCCCGGGACAGGGACTCTGGGGCCAACGTCCTGACTTTC
CAITPRDRDSGANVLTF
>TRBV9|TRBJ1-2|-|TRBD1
TGTGCCCTATCACTCAGGGACAGGGCTGAAGGTGGCTACACCTTC
CALSLRDRAEGGYTF
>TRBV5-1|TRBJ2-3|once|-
TGCGCCAGCAGCTTAGGGGGGGATGCTAGCACAGATACGCAGTATTTT
CASSLGGDASTDTQYF
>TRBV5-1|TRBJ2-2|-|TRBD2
TGCGCCAGCAGCCCCCGGACTAGCGGGATGGCCGGGGAGCTGTTTTTT
CASSPRTSGMAGELFF
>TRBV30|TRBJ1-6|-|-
TGTGCCTGGAGTCCCCGTGCGGGGGAGGATTCACCCCTCCACTTT
CAWSPRAGEDSPLHF
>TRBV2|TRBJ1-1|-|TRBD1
TGTGCCAGCAATAAAGGACAGGGGGGGACTGAAGCTTTCTTT
CASNKGQGGTEAFF
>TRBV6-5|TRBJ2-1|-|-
TGTGCCAGCAGTTACTTGGGGAGCTCCTACAATGAGCAGTTCTTC
CASSYLGSSYNEQFF
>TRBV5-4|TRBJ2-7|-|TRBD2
TGTGCCAGCAGCTTGTCCACCGGCGGGAGTTACGAGCAGTACTTC
CASSLSTGGSYEQYF
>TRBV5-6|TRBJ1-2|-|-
TGTGCCAGCAGCTTGGGAGGTTTCCCCTTATTAGAAGGCTACACCTTC
CASSLGGFPLLEGYTF
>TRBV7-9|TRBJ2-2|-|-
TGTGCCAGCAGCTTACGGGCAGGGGTCGGTTCCGGGGAGCTGTTTTTT
CASSLRAGVGSGELFF
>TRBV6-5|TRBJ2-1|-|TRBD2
TGTGCCAGCAGTTACAGCGGGAGAAATGACAATGAGCAGTTCTTC
CASSYSGRNDNEQFF
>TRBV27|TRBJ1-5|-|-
TGTGCCAGCCCGGAAAGCAGGGATCAGCCCCAGCATTTT
CASPESRDQPQHF
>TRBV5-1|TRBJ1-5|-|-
TGCGCCAGCAGCTTGGAGGGGAATAGGCCTTTTAATCAGCCCCAGCATTTT
CASSLEGNRPFNQPQHF
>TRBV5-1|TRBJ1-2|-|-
TGCGCCAGCAGCTCGATTGGCAGGGCTTCTTCTGGCTACACCTTC
CASSSIGRASSGYTF
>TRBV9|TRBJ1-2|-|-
TGTGCCAGCAGCGCCCTCCGGAGAGGCGGCCTCGGCTACACCTTC
CASSALRRGGLGYTF
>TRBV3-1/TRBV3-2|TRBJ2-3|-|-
TGTGCCAGCAGCCAAGATTCTACCACAGATACGCAGTATTTT
CASSQDSTTDTQYF
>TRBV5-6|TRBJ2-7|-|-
TGTGCCAGCACCCAGGGATTTGGGTTAAGGTACGAGCAGTACTTC
CASTQGFGLRYEQYF